The clone carrying this T cell receptor (beta chain) has just a few counts. Its antigen is currently unknown. Unrecorded immune exposure was likely among donors, who were nominally healthy when sampled. The data belong to a study of cytomegalovirus exposure and HLA in healthy donors. Study-wide results and limits: The authors considered a cluster of highly shared sequence variants likely to be a sequencing artifact.

PCR employed 60 Vbeta and 13 Jbeta primers. Libraries were prepared by immunoSEQ multiplex PCR; TCRdb keeps only in-frame clonotypes and omits some of them. The sample lists about 200,000 clones; roughly 80% were seen once. Sequencing was performed on PBMCs. The sequence came from a girl aged 2 to 9 in good health and CMV-seronegative.

The CDR3: CAISEPGQGGYEQYF. CDR3 DNA sequence: TGTGCCATCAGTGAGCCGGGACAGGGAGGATACGAGCAGTACTTC. The V gene is TRBV10-3, the J gene TRBJ2-7, with 9 bases that match TRBD1. From germline, CDR1 is ENHRY and CDR2 SYGVKD. The CDR3 totals 15 residues. V dropped 2 bases and J dropped 4; count of bases not matched to a gene: 6.